The T cell receptor (beta chain) under discussion was sequenced for a study of PD-L1 blockade in urothelial cancer. Study results and limitations: Survival was better when pretreatment blood TCR clonality fell below the median.

CDR3 size: 15 residues. Trimming cost V 0 bases and J 7 bases; bases outside gene matches: 6. Germline V gene sequence: CDR1 SGDLS, CDR2 YYNGEE. Produced via immunoSEQ multiplex PCR; TCRdb's table is partial and in-frame only. The sample lists around 80,000 clones; 75% to 95% were seen once. Regarding time point: peripheral blood 6 weeks after treatment start. Individual patients had between 1 and 8 samples, taken pretreatment and on-treatment. For this clone: As yet, its antigen is unknown.

The gene calls are TRBV9 and TRBJ2-2; TRBD2 aligns across 7 bases. The TCR originated in a woman older than 75 with urothelial cancer. The sample in question was PBMCs, obtained around atezolizumab (anti-PD-L1) treatment. The CDR3 loop reads CASSVATGGSGELFF. The CDR3 coding sequence is TGTGCCAGCAGCGTAGCTACGGGGGGAAGCGGGGAGCTGTTTTTT.